This T cell receptor (beta chain) is from a study of T-cell reconstitution after alpha-beta-depleted transplantation in children. Preparation of the TCRbeta library involved a method that used unique molecular identifiers. Each CDR3 protein is one row after TCRdb ran MiXCR on the PCR reads. Of about 70,000 distinct CDR3 sequences listed, roughly 11% were seen once; the top ten hold approximately 13%. This CDR3 spans 16 amino acids. Germline lookup yields CDR1 SGHKS and CDR2 YYEKEE (reference sequence). V dropped 4 bases and J dropped 3 bases, with 17 bases sitting between them. This clonotype has at least ten counts. Its target is not known. Points from the study as a whole: At the one-year point after transplant, T-cell counts and TCRbeta diversity were found to come mostly from T cells that had been newly produced. There were reportedly several hundred expanded graft clones from which alpha-beta T cells came about two months after transplant.

This chain connects TRBV5-5 to TRBJ1-5; D possibly corresponds to TRBD1 (5 bases). The sequence came from a boy aged 5-17 years with acute myeloid leukemia, due to receive a stem cell transplant. Sequencing was performed on PBMCs, taken before TCRalphabeta/CD19-depleted stem cell transplant. The CDR3 sequence is CASSARTPGYNQPQHF. As DNA, the CDR3 is TGTGCCAGCAGCGCCAGGACACCGGGGTACAATCAGCCCCAGCATTTT.